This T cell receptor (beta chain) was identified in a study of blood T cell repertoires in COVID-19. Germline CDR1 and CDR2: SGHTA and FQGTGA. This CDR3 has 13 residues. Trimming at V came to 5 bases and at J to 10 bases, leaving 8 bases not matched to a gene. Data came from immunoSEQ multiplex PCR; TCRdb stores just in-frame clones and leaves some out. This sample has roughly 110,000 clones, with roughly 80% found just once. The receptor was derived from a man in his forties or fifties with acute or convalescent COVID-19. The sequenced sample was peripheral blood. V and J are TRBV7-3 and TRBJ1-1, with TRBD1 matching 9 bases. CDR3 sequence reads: CASSPGTGSGAFF. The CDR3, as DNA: TGTGCCAGCAGCCCTGGGACAGGGTCGGGAGCTTTCTTT.